These T cell receptor beta chains were read from a single sample in a study of T cells expressing NK-cell markers. Reprocessing the 5' RACE reads, TCRdb reports a single entry for every CDR3 protein and omits DNA. This table lists 300,000 or so distinct CDR3 sequences. Sequenced: blood T cells: a sorted CD56 or NKG2C T cell subset, CD4+ or CD8+ T cells, or bulk PBMC T cells (not recorded which). Receptor source: a woman between 18 and 75 years old in good health. Both conserved end residues are part of each CDR3. The order of the fields is J gene, V gene, CDR3 protein.

J: TRBJ1-5
V: TRBV21-1
CDR3: CASSKGSRNQPQHF

J: TRBJ2-1
V: TRBV20-1
CDR3: CSANTLAGGVEQFF

J: TRBJ2-5
V: TRBV10-3
CDR3: CAISPSGGIQETQYF

J: TRBJ2-1
V: TRBV7-9
CDR3: CATVRTGGMDEQFF

J: TRBJ2-6
V: TRBV2
CDR3: CASSPPGTGGTNVLTF

J: TRBJ1-4
V: TRBV29-1
CDR3: CSVAVSSNEKLFF

J: TRBJ1-1
V: TRBV5-1
CDR3: CASSLDLRDTEAFF

J: TRBJ2-3
V: TRBV3-1
CDR3: CASSSRGQYTDTQYF

J: TRBJ2-1
V: TRBV7-2
CDR3: CASSLGRGDNEQFF

J: TRBJ2-2
V: TRBV6-5
CDR3: CASSYSRAFGELFF

J: TRBJ1-5
V: TRBV4-3
CDR3: CASSQDLWGSGGNQPQHF

J: TRBJ1-1
V: TRBV7-6
CDR3: CASSLRAAMNTEAFF

J: TRBJ2-2
V: TRBV7-8
CDR3: CASSLDRGDTGELFF

J: TRBJ2-1
V: TRBV24-1
CDR3: CATSEAGTGDYNEQFF

J: TRBJ2-1
V: TRBV6-5
CDR3: CASSSPSGNEQFF

J: TRBJ2-1
V: TRBV6-1
CDR3: CASCRQANYEQFF

J: TRBJ1-4
V: TRBV20-1
CDR3: CSARTSGHNEKLFF

J: TRBJ1-3
V: TRBV11-2
CDR3: CASSFGRTTVYSGNTIYF

J: TRBJ2-7
V: TRBV6-5
CDR3: CASSYGVLGYEQYF

J: TRBJ2-7
V: TRBV20-1
CDR3: CSAKQAYEQYF

J: TRBJ2-7
V: TRBV29-1
CDR3: CSVAIQGVSYEQYF

J: TRBJ1-1
V: TRBV6-5
CDR3: CASSYRDRRNTEAFF